This T cell receptor (beta chain) was obtained from a study of T cell clones after liver transplantation. Overall study context: In this trial, immunosuppression withdrawal was attempted within 2 years of liver transplant. A pre-transplant mixed lymphocyte reaction with TCRbeta sequencing defined graft-donor-reactive clones followed in post-transplant blood. At least one year of complete immunosuppression withdrawal without enzymes over twice normal defined tolerance.

The data were produced by immunoSEQ multiplex PCR, yet TCRdb's version contains in-frame clones alone and is incomplete. In the table there are 40,000 to 55,000 clones, approximately 71% of which are singletons. Unstimulated PBMCs were sorted into CD3+CD4+ and CD3+CD8+ populations. In germline, CDR1 is LNHDA, CDR2 SQIVND (reference sequence). V shed 3 bases, J shed 3 bases, and the junction held 10 bases outside the gene matches. There are 16 residues in the CDR3. The sequencing used CD4+ T cells from blood, collected roughly 55 months after liver transplant. This chain links TRBV19 with TRBJ2-7, with 8 bases fitting TRBD1. The clonotype was recovered from a human patient who received a liver transplant. Some T cells may be the graft donor's. CDR3 DNA sequence: TGTGCCAGTAGTATTACCCCCCGGGACAGGTTCTACGAGCAGTACTTC. This gives the protein CASSITPRDRFYEQYF.